Listed here are 7 T cell receptor beta chains from one sample, sequenced in a study of blood T cells in healthy people across ages. Then a second PCR, running about 6 to 12 cycles, was carried out with a sample-barcoded 5' primer and a J-beta primer mix. TCRdb recomputed calls from the 5' RACE reads with MiXCR, one row per CDR3 protein. Here the sample spans about 900,000 distinct CDR3 sequences, around 46% being singletons. Sequenced input: blood. Receptors originate from a young man in good health.

This clonotype was picked up a small number of times. At one of its ends the junction is not consistent with the germline gene, which may arise from a read error. This chain links TRBV11-2 with TRBJ1-1, with a tentative D call TRBD1 (6 bases). The CDR3 totals 14 residues. Germline loops: CDR1 SGHAT, CDR2 FQNNGV. The CDR3 DNA reads as TGTGCCAGCAGCGCGATAACAGGGAACTCTGAAGCTTTCTTT. It codes for CASSAITGNSEAFF.

This sequence joins TRBV7-9 and TRBJ2-5; D ambiguous. Germline V gives CDR1 SEHNR, CDR2 FQNEAQ (reference sequence). Trimming took 4 bases from V and 1 from J, leaving 16 bases between them. This CDR3 has 16 amino acids. The CDR3 spells CASSSGSARFQETQYF. CDR3 nucleotide sequence: TGTGCCAGCAGCTCAGGCAGCGCTCGATTCCAAGAGACCCAGTACTTC.

V is TRBV29-1 and J is TRBJ1-4; tentatively, D is TRBD1 (5 bases). The CDR3 extends over 15 amino acids. Germline-derived CDR1 and CDR2 are SQVTM and ANQGSEA. Trimming took 7 bases from V and 2 from J, leaving 17 bases between them. CDR3 bases: TGCAGCGCCCGGCAGGGAGGAGCGACTAATGAAAAACTGTTTTTT. Amino acid sequence: CSARQGGATNEKLFF.

This clonotype occurred once. The rearrangement uses TRBV12-3 or TRBV12-4 and TRBJ1-1; D is ambiguous. The CDR3 runs to 15 residues. V lost 3 bases, J lost 0 bases, and 11 bases lay in between. CDR3 protein: CASSLVIIMNTEAFF. CDR3 coding DNA: TGTGCCAGCAGTTTGGTAATTATAATGAACACTGAAGCTTTCTTT.

The chain uses TRBV28 and TRBJ1-2, with 7 nucleotides matching TRBD1. The germline V gene encodes CDR1 MDHEN and CDR2 SYDVKM. CDR3 length equals 16 residues. V trimming: 5 bases; J trimming: 5 bases; junction bases outside the gene matches: 14. The CDR3 region is CASSPLRAGGIYGYTF. The DNA of the CDR3 is TGTGCCAGCAGTCCCCTCCGCGCAGGGGGAATTTATGGCTACACCTTC.

This clonotype appeared a few times. The genes are TRBV13 and TRBJ1-5; D might be TRBD1 (5 bases). Germline CDR1 reads PRHDT; CDR2 reads FYEKMQ (reference sequence). CDR3 size: 15 residues. V lost 3 bases and J 2 bases, leaving 11 bases between the germline ends. The CDR3 loop reads CASSLGRSGNQPQHF. The CDR3 DNA reads as TGTGCCAGCAGCTTGGGGCGAAGTGGCAATCAGCCCCAGCATTTT.

The rearrangement uses TRBV29-1 and TRBJ2-7, with 8 nucleotides matching TRBD2. Trimming at V came to 0 bases and at J to 2 bases, leaving 6 bases not matched to a gene. The germline gives CDR1 SQVTM, CDR2 ANQGSEA. The CDR3 is made up of 15 amino acids. For the CDR3, the DNA is TGCAGCGTTGAAGATCGGGGGGGGAATACCTACGAGCAGTACTTC. This codes for CSVEDRGGNTYEQYF.